A single T cell receptor beta chain is shown here with its context. Germline CDR1 MNHEY, CDR2 SMNVEV (reference sequence). The CDR3 is 14 residues long. V was trimmed by 3 bases and J by 8 bases, leaving 17 bases between them. This sample is part of a study of blood T cell repertoires in COVID-19. Study-wide background: COVID-19 samples, acute and convalescent, were from the United States, Italy and Spain. Sources were T cells, B-cell-depleted T cells, or PBMCs; the material itself was cDNA or gDNA.

In the original processing: Reference gene primers were amplified, and this amplification served to estimate nucleated cell counts. Sequenced by immunoSEQ multiplex PCR; TCRdb stores in-frame clones only, minus some. D and trimming come from the DNA, and the V and J calls and clone size come from that table. The sample holds around 71,000 clones, about 70% seen once. Sequencing was done on a sample of peripheral blood. The chain combines TRBV27 with TRBJ2-7; possible D gene TRBD2, 6 bases. The TCR sequence derives from a woman of 80 years or more with active or convalescent COVID-19. CDR3 protein: CASSLGIGRRKQYF. DNA for the CDR3: TGTGCCAGCAGTTTGGGGATAGGGAGGAGAAAGCAGTACTTC.